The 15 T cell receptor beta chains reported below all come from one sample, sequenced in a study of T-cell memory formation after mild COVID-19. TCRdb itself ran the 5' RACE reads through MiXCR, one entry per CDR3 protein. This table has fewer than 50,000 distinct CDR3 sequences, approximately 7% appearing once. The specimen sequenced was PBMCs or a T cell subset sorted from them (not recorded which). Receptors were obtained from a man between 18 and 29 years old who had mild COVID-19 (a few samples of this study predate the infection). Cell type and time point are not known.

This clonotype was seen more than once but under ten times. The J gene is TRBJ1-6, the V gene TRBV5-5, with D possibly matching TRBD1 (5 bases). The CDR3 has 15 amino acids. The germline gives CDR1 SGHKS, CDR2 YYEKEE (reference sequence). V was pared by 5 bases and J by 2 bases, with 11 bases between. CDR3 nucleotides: TGTGCCAGCAGGCCGGGGCAGCCCTATAATTCACCCCTCCACTTT. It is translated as CASRPGQPYNSPLHF.

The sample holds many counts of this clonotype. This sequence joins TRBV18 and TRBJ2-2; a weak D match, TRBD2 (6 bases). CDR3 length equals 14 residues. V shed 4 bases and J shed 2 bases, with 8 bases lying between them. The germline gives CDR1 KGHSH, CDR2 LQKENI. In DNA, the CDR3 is TGTGCCAGCTCACGGGACTCCAACACCGGGGAGCTGTTTTTT. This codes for CASSRDSNTGELFF.

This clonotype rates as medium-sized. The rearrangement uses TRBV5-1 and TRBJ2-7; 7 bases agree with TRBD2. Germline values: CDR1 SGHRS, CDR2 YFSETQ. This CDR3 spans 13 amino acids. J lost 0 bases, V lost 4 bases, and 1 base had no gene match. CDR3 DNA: TGCGCCAGCAGCACGGGGGGCTCCTACGAGCAGTACTTC. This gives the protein CASSTGGSYEQYF.

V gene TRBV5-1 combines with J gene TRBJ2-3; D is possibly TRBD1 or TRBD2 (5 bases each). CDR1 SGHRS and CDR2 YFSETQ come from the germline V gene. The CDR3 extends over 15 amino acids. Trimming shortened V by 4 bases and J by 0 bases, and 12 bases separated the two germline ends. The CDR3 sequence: CASSLPGASTDTQYF. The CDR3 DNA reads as TGCGCCAGCAGCCTCCCCGGGGCAAGCACAGATACGCAGTATTTT.

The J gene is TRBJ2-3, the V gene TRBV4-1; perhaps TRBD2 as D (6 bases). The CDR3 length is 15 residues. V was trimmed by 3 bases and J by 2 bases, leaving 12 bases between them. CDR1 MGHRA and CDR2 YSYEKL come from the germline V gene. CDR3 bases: TGCGCCAGCAGCCAGACGGGACTCAACACAGATACGCAGTATTTT. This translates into CASSQTGLNTDTQYF.

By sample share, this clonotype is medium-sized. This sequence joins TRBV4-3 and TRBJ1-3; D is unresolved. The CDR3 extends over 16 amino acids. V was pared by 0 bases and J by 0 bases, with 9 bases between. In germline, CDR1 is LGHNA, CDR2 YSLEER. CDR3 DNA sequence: TGCGCCAGCAGCCAAGATGGGGAATCCTCTGGAAACACCATATATTTT. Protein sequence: CASSQDGESSGNTIYF.

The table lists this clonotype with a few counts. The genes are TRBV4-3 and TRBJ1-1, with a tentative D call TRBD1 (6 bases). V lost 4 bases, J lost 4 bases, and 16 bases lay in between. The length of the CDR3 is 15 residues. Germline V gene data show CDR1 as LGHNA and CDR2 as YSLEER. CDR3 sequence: CASSLQGGGGTEAFF. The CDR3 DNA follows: TGCGCCAGCAGCCTCCAAGGAGGGGGGGGCACTGAAGCTTTCTTT.

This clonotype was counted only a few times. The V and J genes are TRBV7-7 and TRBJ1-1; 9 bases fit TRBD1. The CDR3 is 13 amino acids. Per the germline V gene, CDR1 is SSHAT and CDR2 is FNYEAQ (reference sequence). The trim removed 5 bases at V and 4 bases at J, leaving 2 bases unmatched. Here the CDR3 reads CASSVDRGTEAFF. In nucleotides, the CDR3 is TGTGCCAGCAGCGTGGACAGGGGCACTGAAGCTTTCTTT.

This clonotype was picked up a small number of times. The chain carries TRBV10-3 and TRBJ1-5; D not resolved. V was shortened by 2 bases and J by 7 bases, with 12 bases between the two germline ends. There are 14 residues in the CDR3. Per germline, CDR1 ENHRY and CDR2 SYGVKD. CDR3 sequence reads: CAISERAGVQPQHF. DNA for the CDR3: TGTGCCATCAGTGAGCGGGCGGGCGTGCAGCCCCAGCATTTT.

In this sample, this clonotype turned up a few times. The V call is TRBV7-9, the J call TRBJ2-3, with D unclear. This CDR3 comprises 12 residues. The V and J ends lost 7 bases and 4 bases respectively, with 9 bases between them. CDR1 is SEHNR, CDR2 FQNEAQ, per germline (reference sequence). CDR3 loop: CASTPGPDTQYF. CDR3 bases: TGTGCCAGCACCCCCGGCCCAGATACGCAGTATTTT.

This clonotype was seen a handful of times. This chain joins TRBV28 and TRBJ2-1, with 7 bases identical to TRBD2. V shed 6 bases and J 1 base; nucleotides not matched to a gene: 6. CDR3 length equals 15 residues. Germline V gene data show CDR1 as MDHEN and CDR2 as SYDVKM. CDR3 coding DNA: TGTGCCAGCAGCATCAGCGGGGAATCCTACAATGAGCAGTTCTTC. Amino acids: CASSISGESYNEQFF.

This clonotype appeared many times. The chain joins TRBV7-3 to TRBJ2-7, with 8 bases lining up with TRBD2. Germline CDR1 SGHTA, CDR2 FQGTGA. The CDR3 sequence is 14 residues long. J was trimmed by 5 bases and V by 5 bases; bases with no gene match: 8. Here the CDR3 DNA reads TGTGCCAGCAGCCCCGGGGGGGAATACAACGAGCAGTACTTC. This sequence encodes CASSPGGEYNEQYF.

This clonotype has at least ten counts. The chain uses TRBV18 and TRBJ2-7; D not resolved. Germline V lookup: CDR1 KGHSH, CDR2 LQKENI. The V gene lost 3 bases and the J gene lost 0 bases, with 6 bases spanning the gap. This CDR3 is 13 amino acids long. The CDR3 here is CASSPYRSYEQYF. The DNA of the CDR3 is TGTGCCAGCTCACCCTATCGCTCCTACGAGCAGTACTTC.

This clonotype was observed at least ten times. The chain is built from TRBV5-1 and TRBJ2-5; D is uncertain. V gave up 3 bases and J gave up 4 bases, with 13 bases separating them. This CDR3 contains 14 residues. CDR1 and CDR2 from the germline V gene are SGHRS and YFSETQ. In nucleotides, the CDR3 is TGCGCCAGCAGCTCCTCCGGCGCCTTAGAGACCCAGTACTTC. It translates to CASSSSGALETQYF.

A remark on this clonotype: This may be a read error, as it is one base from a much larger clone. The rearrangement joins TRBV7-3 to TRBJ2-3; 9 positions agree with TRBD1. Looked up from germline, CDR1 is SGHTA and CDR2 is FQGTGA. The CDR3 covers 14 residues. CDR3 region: CASTPGTGTDTKYF. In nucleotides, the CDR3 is TGTGCCAGCACCCCTGGGACAGGGACAGATACGAAGTATTTT.